This entry features one T cell receptor (beta chain) sequence. What it binds is unknown. The data derive from a study of PD-L1 blockade in urothelial cancer. Study details: Patients took up atezolizumab in 2014 at 1,200 mg intravenously every 3 weeks. Study outcomes and limitations: Tumor-associated clones in blood expanded more at 3 weeks in durable-benefit patients.

Locally advanced or metastatic urothelial carcinoma was present in patients. Each PCR had synthetic TCR analog templates added to it as a spike-in. TCRdb's copy holds only in-frame clones and misses some; the assay was immunoSEQ multiplex PCR. The sample contains about 17,000 clones, around 90% of which appear only once. Germline V gene data show CDR1 as LNHDA and CDR2 as SQIVND (reference sequence). This CDR3 region has 15 residues. J lost 7 bases, V lost 5 bases, and 8 bases had no gene match. The material sequenced was PBMCs, taken around atezolizumab (anti-PD-L1) treatment. The genes are TRBV19 and TRBJ1-4; 9 bases fit TRBD1. This clonotype was obtained from a man aged 45-60 years with urothelial cancer. Written as DNA, the CDR3 is TGTGCCAGTAGTGTCCCAGGACAGGGGAGTGAAAAACTGTTTTTT. Translation gives CASSVPGQGSEKLFF.